This TCR beta chain was identified in a study of human CD8 memory T cell subsets (dated by TCRdb to 2018 to 2021). In the study overall: The clonal relationships among stem-like (TSTEM), progenitor exhausted-like (TPEX) and effector memory CD8+ T cell subsets were assessed by comparing the TCRbeta repertoires of these subsets. Six donors each provided TSTEM, TPEX and effector memory subsets, and TCRbeta repertoires were obtained from all six.

Density gradient separation was used to isolate peripheral blood mononuclear cells from buffy coats of healthy donors. Negative magnetic separation using EasySep or MojoSort CD8+ T cell isolation kits was how the study enriched total CD8+ T cells. An RNeasy Mini Kit was used to extract total RNA from duplicate vials of about 150,000 sorted CD8+ T cells per subset. PBMCs were used either fresh or after cryopreservation in fetal bovine serum containing 10% DMSO. Fluorescence-activated cell sorting on a FACSAria III was used to sort CD8+ T cell subsets to purity. A Human TCR Profiling Kit was used to prepare UMI-labeled 5' RACE TCRbeta libraries. Every TCRbeta library was prepared in parallel with an identical number of PCR cycles. From the authors' description of their analysis: Each TCRbeta library contained between about 2,800 and 20,000 functional CDR3beta clonotypes. MIGEC 1.2.9 was used for UMI extraction and consensus assembly, with at least three reads per UMI being required. MiXCR 3.0.3 was used to extract in-frame CDR3beta repertoires. After each sample was downsampled to 42,000 randomly selected UMIs, diversity metrics were computed in VDJtools 1.2.1. For each sample pair, the repertoire overlap metrics D, R and F2 were calculated in VDJtools using the top 3,000 clones. Following TCRdb reprocessing, every CDR3 protein sequence forms one entry, and DNA is not provided. The V and J calls here are based on TCRdb, not the publication. The sample table on file contains about 9,300 distinct CDR3 sequences. 22% of the sample rests with the top ten.

On the study overall, not on this receptor specifically: Sequencing was limited to TCRbeta chains, and the repertoire comparisons were based on about 6 donors analyzed with paired t-tests and Bonferroni correction. Normalized Shannon-Wiener diversity was similarly high in the TSTEM and TPEX subsets, while the effector memory subsets were comparatively less diverse. Clonotypes were shared with effector memory cells by both stem-like subsets, but only minimal overlap was found between TSTEM and TPEX repertoires, suggesting distinct antigen spectra. Based on Chao1 estimates, TSTEM subsets appeared to have greater repertoire diversity than TPEX subsets, which may reflect a broader range of specificities.

Details on this clonotype: Its antigen is currently not known.

CDR1 SQVTM and CDR2 ANQGSEA were looked up in the germline V gene. From the cysteine up to the phenylalanine, the CDR3 has a length of 13 residues. The protein alone is recorded here. Sequenced: CD8+ T cells from PBMCs. The TCR originated in a human donor in good health. The V gene is TRBV29-1 and the J gene is TRBJ2-1; with no DNA, the TCRdb D assignment of TRBD2 cannot be verified. CDR3 reads: CSVESGVDNEQFF.